These 22 T cell receptor beta chains were all obtained from the same sample, sequenced in a study of early T cells in non-severe SARS-CoV-2 infection. TCRdb itself ran the 5' RACE reads through MiXCR, one entry per CDR3 protein. In the table there are some 52,000 distinct CDR3 sequences, approximately 8% of which are singletons. The sequenced sample was whole blood. Receptors were obtained from an adult who was a healthcare worker with PCR-confirmed SARS-CoV-2 infection or an uninfected control (not recorded which).

The chain has TRBV6-1 and TRBJ1-1; D uncertain. Germline V gives CDR1 MNHNS, CDR2 SASEGT. The CDR3 covers 15 residues. Trimming took off 2 bases at V and 4 bases at J, with 14 bases between the two ends. The CDR3 DNA is TGTGCCAGCAGTGAACGGAGGGTCGTTGGCACTGAAGCTTTCTTT. Protein: CASSERRVVGTEAFF.

On this clonotype itself: A junction end diverges from the germline sequence, so it may reflect a read error. The DNA of the CDR3 is TGTGCCAGCAGTTCGGGCATGGGGGGCTCCCACGAGCAGTACTTC. This translates into CASSSGMGGSHEQYF. The rearrangement links TRBV11-2 to TRBJ2-7; D tentatively reads TRBD1 or TRBD2 (6 bases each). The CDR3 is 15 amino acids. Germline CDR1 SGHAT, CDR2 FQNNGV.

This clonotype was recorded at least ten times. The chain has TRBV4-1 and TRBJ2-5; 11 bases fit TRBD2. J lost 1 base, V lost 4 bases, and 8 bases had no gene match. Germline-derived CDR1 and CDR2 are MGHRA and YSYEKL. CDR3 length equals 17 residues. The CDR3 nucleotides are TGCGCCAGCAGCCCAAGTACGCTAGCGGGGGGCCAAGAGACCCAGTACTTC. Translating it yields CASSPSTLAGGQETQYF.

This clonotype was found many times. The CDR3 is CATSDPRDRSYEQYF. CDR3 nucleotide sequence: TGTGCCACCAGTGATCCACGGGACAGGTCCTACGAGCAGTACTTC. V is TRBV24-1 and J is TRBJ2-7; 8 bases align to TRBD1. Germline trimming cut 3 bases from V and 1 base from J; bases unmatched to any gene: 4. Looked up from germline, CDR1 is KGHDR and CDR2 is SFDVKD. The CDR3 sequence is 15 residues long.

J is TRBJ1-1 and V is TRBV28, with a possible D match to TRBD1 (5 bases). V lost 5 bases to trimming and J lost 8 bases, with 18 bases between them. The length of the CDR3 is 14 residues. The germline gives CDR1 MDHEN, CDR2 SYDVKM. The CDR3 coding sequence is TGTGCCAGCAGTGTCCCCGGGACGGCTAGGGAAGCTTTCTTT. This translates into CASSVPGTAREAFF.

This sequence joins TRBV20-1 and TRBJ2-5; 11 bases are a match to TRBD2. Germline V gene lookup returns CDR1 DFQATT and CDR2 SNEGSKA (reference sequence). CDR3 length equals 14 residues. V was clipped by 3 bases and J by 5 bases; unmatched bases: 5. This chain's CDR3 is CSARVSSGGETQYF. Here the CDR3 DNA reads TGCAGTGCTAGGGTCTCTAGCGGGGGGGAGACCCAGTACTTC.

This clonotype was observed a few times. The chain couples TRBV7-8 to TRBJ1-2, with 9 nucleotides matching TRBD1. The ends lost 0 bases at V and 7 bases at J; junction bases unmatched: 9. The CDR3 length is 16 residues. Germline V lookup: CDR1 SGHVS, CDR2 FQNEAQ. The chain's CDR3 is CASSLALDRGFFGYTF. The CDR3 region has the DNA TGTGCCAGCAGCTTAGCCCTAGACAGGGGGTTCTTTGGCTACACCTTC.

The gene calls are TRBV18 and TRBJ1-2; unclear D gene. Germline V lookup: CDR1 KGHSH, CDR2 LQKENI. The CDR3 sequence is 13 residues long. V gave up 3 bases and J gave up 8 bases, with 13 bases separating them. CDR3 in amino acids: CASSPGGLGGYTF. CDR3 nucleotide sequence: TGTGCCAGCTCACCGGGTGGGCTGGGAGGCTACACCTTC. Looking up the rest from reference TRBV18 and TRBJ1-2 gives the full variable domain: NAGVMQNPRHLVRRRGQEARLRCSPMKGHSHVYWYRQLPEEGLKFMVYLQKENIIDESGMPKERFSAEFPKEGPSILRIQQVVRGDSAAYFCASSPGGLGGYTFGSGTRLTVV.

This clonotype was counted a few times. This chain connects TRBV10-3 to TRBJ2-7; 9 positions match TRBD2. J gave up 5 bases and V 4 bases, and 12 bases lay outside the gene matches. Germline assignment: CDR1 ENHRY and CDR2 SYGVKD. The CDR3 sequence is 16 residues long. CDR3 in amino acids: CAISGRSSGESNEQYF. CDR3 coding DNA: TGTGCCATCAGTGGACGGTCTAGCGGGGAGAGTAACGAGCAGTACTTC.

As regards this clonotype: At one boundary the junction diverges from the germline segment, which might be a read error. The chain is built from TRBV9 and TRBJ2-7; TRBD2 is a possible D gene (5 bases). The V gene's germline CDR1 is SGDLS and CDR2 YYNGEE. This CDR3 is built from 15 residues. This chain's CDR3 is CVSSVGLEVTYEQYF. For the CDR3, the DNA is TGTGTCAGCAGCGTAGGACTCGAGGTAACCTACGAGCAGTACTTC.

This chain uses TRBV5-1 with TRBJ2-2; D is undetermined. The CDR3 runs 14 residues. Trimming pared 3 bases from V and 3 bases from J, leaving 9 bases between. Per the germline V gene, CDR1 is SGHRS and CDR2 is YFSETQ. The DNA for the CDR3 is TGCGCCAGCAGCTCCCGAGTCGACACCGGGGAGCTGTTTTTT. Its translation is CASSSRVDTGELFF.

The V and J genes are TRBV5-1 and TRBJ1-6; D unclear. This CDR3 has 15 residues. V lost 0 bases and J 5 bases, leaving 9 bases between the germline ends. The V gene's germline CDR1 is SGHRS and CDR2 YFSETQ. CDR3 nucleotides: TGCGCCAGCAGCTTGGCCACGGTTAATAATTCACCCCTCCACTTT. Translated: CASSLATVNNSPLHF.

The chain links TRBV29-1 to TRBJ1-2, with D hard to call. The CDR3 sequence is 13 residues long. Looked up from germline, CDR1 is SQVTM and CDR2 is ANQGSEA. Trimming left V 4 bases short and J 7 bases short, with 16 bases between. The CDR3 protein is CSVGAANTFGYTF. In nucleotides, the CDR3 is TGCAGCGTTGGGGCCGCAAACACTTTTGGCTACACCTTC.

The chain employs TRBV28 and TRBJ1-5, with D possibly being TRBD1 (5 bases). Germline lookup yields CDR1 MDHEN and CDR2 SYDVKM. Trimming took 4 bases from V and 6 from J, leaving 19 bases between them. This CDR3 comprises 16 residues. Here the CDR3 DNA reads TGTGCCAGCAGTTCATTCTCTCAAATCAGGGTTCAGCCCCAGCATTTT. It yields the protein CASSSFSQIRVQPQHF.

This clonotype was seen a handful of times. The genes are TRBV6-6 and TRBJ2-3, with D possibly TRBD2 on 5 matching bases. The CDR3 consists of 15 residues. Trimming shortened V by 6 bases and J by 0 bases, and 13 bases separated the two germline ends. The germline CDR1 and CDR2 sequences are MNHNY and SVGAGI (reference sequence). CDR3 nucleotide sequence: TGTGCCAGCAGCACCGGGATAACTAGCACAGATACGCAGTATTTT. Amino acid sequence: CASSTGITSTDTQYF.

In DNA, the CDR3 is TGTGCCATCCGCCCGGGACTAGGACCTGAGCAGTTCTTC. This translates into CAIRPGLGPEQFF. V usage is TRBV12-3 or TRBV12-4 and J usage is TRBJ2-1; 8 positions match TRBD2. J gave up 9 bases and V 10 bases, and 11 bases lay outside the gene matches. The CDR3 has 13 residues.

This chain joins TRBV7-6 and TRBJ1-4; maybe TRBD1 (6 bases). The CDR3 runs to 15 residues. Germline V gives CDR1 SGHVS, CDR2 FNYEAQ. Trimming took off 5 bases at V and 6 bases at J, with 16 bases between the two ends. CDR3 in DNA: TGTGCCAGCAGCGAACAGGGTGACCGATATGAAAAACTGTTTTTT. Protein sequence: CASSEQGDRYEKLFF.

J is TRBJ1-5 and V is TRBV4-1, with no clear D. The CDR3 is 15 amino acids. From germline, CDR1 is MGHRA and CDR2 YSYEKL. Trimming took 2 bases from V and 7 from J, leaving 15 bases between them. Here the CDR3 reads CASSQTIWGIQPQHF. CDR3 bases: TGCGCCAGCAGCCAAACCATCTGGGGAATCCAGCCCCAGCATTTT.

DNA for the CDR3: TGCGCCAGCAGTCCCGGACTGACTAGCACAGATACGCAGTATTTT. Translation gives CASSPGLTSTDTQYF. This rearrangement joins TRBV10-1 to TRBJ2-3, with D perhaps matching TRBD2 (5 bases). Trimming removed 5 bases from V and 0 bases from J, with 12 bases in between. Germline V gene data show CDR1 as WNHNN and CDR2 as SYGVQD (reference sequence). The length of the CDR3 is 15 residues.

In its sample, this clonotype was seen many times. V gene TRBV12-5 combines with J gene TRBJ2-5; a possible D gene is TRBD2 (5 bases). From germline, CDR1 is LGHNT and CDR2 FRNRAP. CDR3 length: 12 residues. Trimming shortened V by 8 bases and J by 4 bases, and 11 bases separated the two germline ends. The CDR3 is CASSGEGETQYF. CDR3 sequence (DNA): TGTGCTAGTTCGGGCGAGGGAGAGACCCAGTACTTC.

This clonotype has just a few counts. The chain uses TRBV20-1 and TRBJ1-6; D remains ambiguous. Germline values: CDR1 DFQATT, CDR2 SNEGSKA (reference sequence). CDR3 length equals 16 residues. The germline V and J ends were trimmed by 1 base and 0 bases, with 10 bases remaining between them. CDR3 amino acids: CSARVPVSSYNSPLHF. The DNA for the CDR3 is TGCAGTGCTAGAGTACCAGTGAGCTCCTATAATTCACCCCTCCACTTT.

This clonotype has at least ten counts. The chain has TRBV7-3 and TRBJ2-7, with 7 bases identical to TRBD1. This CDR3 comprises 14 residues. V was clipped by 3 bases and J by 4 bases; unmatched bases: 6. CDR1 SGHTA and CDR2 FQGTGA come from the germline V gene. CDR3 nucleotide sequence: TGTGCCAGCAGCTTCGCGGCAGGGGGTTACGAGCAGTACTTC. Translated, it gives CASSFAAGGYEQYF.